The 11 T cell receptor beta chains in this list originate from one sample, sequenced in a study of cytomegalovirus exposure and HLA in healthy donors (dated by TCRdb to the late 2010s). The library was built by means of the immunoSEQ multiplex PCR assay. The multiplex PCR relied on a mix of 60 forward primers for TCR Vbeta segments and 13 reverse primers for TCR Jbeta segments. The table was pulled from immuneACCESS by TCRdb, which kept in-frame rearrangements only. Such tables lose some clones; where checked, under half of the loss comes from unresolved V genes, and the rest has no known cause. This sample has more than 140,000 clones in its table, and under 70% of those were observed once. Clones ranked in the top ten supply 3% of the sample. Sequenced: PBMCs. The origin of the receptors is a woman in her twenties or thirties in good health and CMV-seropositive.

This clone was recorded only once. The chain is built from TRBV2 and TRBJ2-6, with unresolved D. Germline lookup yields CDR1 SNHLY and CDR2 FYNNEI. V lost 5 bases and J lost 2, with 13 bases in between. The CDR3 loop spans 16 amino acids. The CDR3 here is CASSQLGGPGANVLTF. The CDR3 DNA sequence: TGTGCCAGCAGTCAGCTGGGTGGGCCTGGGGCCAACGTCCTGACTTTC. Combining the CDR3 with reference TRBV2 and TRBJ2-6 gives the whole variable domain EPEVTQTPSHQVTQMGQEVILRCVPISNHLYFYWYRQILGQKVEFLVSFYNNEISEKSEIFDDQFSVERPDGSNFTLKIRSTKLEDSAMYFCASSQLGGPGANVLTFGAGSRLTVL.

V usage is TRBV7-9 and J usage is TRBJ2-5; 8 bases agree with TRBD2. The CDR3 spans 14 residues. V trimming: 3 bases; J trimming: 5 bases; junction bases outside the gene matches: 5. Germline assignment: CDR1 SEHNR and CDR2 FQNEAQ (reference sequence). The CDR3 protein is CASSFGGASETQYF. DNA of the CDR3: TGTGCCAGCAGCTTCGGGGGGGCCTCGGAGACCCAGTACTTC.

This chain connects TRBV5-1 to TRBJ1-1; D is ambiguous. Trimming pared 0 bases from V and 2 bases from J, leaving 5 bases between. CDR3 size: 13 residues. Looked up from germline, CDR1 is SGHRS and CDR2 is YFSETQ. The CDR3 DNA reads TGCGCCAGCAGCTTGGCAGAAAACACTGAAGCTTTCTTT. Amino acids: CASSLAENTEAFF. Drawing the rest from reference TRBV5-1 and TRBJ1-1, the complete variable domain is KAGVTQTPRYLIKTRGQQVTLSCSPISGHRSVSWYQQTPGQGLQFLFEYFSETQRNKGNFPGRFSGRQFSNSRSEMNVSTLELGDSALYLCASSLAENTEAFFGQGTRLTVV.

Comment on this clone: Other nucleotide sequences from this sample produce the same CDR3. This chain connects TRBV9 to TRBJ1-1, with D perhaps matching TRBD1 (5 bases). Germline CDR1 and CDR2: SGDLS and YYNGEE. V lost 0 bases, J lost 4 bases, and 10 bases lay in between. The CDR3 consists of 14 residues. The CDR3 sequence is CASSVAGVGTEAFF. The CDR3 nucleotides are TGTGCCAGCAGCGTAGCGGGGGTAGGCACTGAAGCTTTCTTT.

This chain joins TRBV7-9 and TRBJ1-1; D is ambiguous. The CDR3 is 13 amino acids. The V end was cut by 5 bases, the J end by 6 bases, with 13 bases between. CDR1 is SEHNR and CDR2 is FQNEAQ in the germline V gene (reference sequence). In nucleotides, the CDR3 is TGTGCCAGCAGCGGCCCCGGGGTGGCTGAAGCTTTCTTT. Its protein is CASSGPGVAEAFF.

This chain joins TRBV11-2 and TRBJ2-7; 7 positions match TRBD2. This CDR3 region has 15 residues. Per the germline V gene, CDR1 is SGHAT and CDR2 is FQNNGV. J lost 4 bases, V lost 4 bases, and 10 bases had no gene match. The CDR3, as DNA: TGTGCCAGCAGCTGGCTCGGCGGGAGCTATTACGAGCAGTACTTC. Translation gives CASSWLGGSYYEQYF.

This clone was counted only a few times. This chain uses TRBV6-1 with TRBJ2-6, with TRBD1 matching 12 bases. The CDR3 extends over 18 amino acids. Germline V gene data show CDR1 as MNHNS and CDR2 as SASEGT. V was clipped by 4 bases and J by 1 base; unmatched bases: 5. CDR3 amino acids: CASSGGDRGLSGANVLTF. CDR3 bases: TGTGCCAGCAGTGGAGGGGACAGGGGGCTATCTGGGGCCAACGTCCTGACTTTC.

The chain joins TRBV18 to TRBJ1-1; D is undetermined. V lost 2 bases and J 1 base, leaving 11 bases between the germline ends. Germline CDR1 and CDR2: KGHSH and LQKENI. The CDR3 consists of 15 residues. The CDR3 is CASSPGVAGNTEAFF. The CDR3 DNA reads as TGTGCCAGCTCACCAGGGGTAGCGGGGAACACTGAAGCTTTCTTT.

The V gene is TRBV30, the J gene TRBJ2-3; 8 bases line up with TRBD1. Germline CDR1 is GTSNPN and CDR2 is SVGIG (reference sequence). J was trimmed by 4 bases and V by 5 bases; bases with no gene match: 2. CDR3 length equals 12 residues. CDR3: CAWGDRPDTQYF. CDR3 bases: TGTGCCTGGGGGGACAGGCCAGATACGCAGTATTTT.

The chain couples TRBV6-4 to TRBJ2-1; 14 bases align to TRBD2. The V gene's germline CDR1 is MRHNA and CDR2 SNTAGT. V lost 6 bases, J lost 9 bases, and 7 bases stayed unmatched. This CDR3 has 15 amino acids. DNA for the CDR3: TGTGCCAGCAGCCCGACTAGCGGGGGGGCCAGTGAGCAGTTCTTC. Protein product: CASSPTSGGASEQFF.

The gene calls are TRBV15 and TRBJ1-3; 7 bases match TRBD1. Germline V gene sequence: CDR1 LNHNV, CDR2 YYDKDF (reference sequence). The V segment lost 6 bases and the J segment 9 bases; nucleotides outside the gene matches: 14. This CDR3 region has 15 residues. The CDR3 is CATRDLRTGSGTIYF. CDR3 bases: TGTGCCACCAGAGACCTCCGGACAGGTTCCGGCACCATATATTTT.